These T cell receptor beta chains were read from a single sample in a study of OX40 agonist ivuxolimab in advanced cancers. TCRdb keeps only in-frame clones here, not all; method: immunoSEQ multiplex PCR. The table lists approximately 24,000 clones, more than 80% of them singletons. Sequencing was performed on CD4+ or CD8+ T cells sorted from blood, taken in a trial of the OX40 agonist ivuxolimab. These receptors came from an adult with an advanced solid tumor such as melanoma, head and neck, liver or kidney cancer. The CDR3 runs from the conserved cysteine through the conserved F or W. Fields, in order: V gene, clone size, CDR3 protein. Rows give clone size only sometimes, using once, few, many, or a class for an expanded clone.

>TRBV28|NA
CASTAAIQTFNEKLFF
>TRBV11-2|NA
CASSPMGPSSTGELFF
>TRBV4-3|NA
CASSPTSGQETQYF
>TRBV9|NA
CASSDRDRGDNEQFF
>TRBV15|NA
CATSMWRNTEAFF
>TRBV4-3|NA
CASSQVVGGVYNEQFF
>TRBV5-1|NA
CASRWDTDTQYF
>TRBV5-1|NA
CASSLGAVQETQYF
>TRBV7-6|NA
CASSLASGSYEQYF
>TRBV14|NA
CASSPRAGKTYNEQFF
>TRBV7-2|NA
CASLIAGVQGEQYF
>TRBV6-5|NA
CASSYSTSGNEQFF
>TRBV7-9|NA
CASSLTGPSYNEQFF
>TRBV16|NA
CASSRYSGEETQYF
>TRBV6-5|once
CASRTTGANVLTF
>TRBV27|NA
CASSLPPPRSPLHF
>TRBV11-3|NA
CASSRTAGGYGYTF
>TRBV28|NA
CASSLPTYYNEQFF
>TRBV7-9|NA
CASSSHPFVRDRDDYGYTF
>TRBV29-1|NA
CSVEMGGLPPYEQYF
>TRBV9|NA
CASSPTGVGELFF
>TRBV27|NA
CASSTNTGELFF
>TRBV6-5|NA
CASRAATGGTYEQYF